This entry lists 23 T cell receptor beta chains sequenced from one sample in a study of regulatory T cells in long-lasting Graves disease. As to time point: newly diagnosed GD, antithyroid drugs for less than 3 months. The authors made the TCR library using RNA they extracted from PBMCs. According to the study, TCR beta libraries were built with iRepertoire HTBI primers and CDR3-region Arm-PCR. TCRdb re-derived calls from the multiplex PCR reads in MiXCR, one entry per CDR3 protein. Among 620,000 or so distinct CDR3 sequences listed, approximately 15% were seen once. The same specimen was also included in a second study, on T cells in Graves' hyperthyroidism and ophthalmopathy.

The sequences come from peripheral blood mononuclear cells (PBMCs), collected at new diagnosis, from a patient treated with antithyroid drugs. The receptor source for this set is a woman aged 25 to 39 with Graves disease.

The table lists this clonotype with a few counts. A read error may produce the germline difference seen at one junction end. The rearrangement links TRBV6-4 to TRBJ2-2; 8 bases line up with TRBD2. This CDR3 is built from 17 residues. Germline V gene sequence: CDR1 MRHNA, CDR2 SNTAGT. The CDR3 here is CASSYSGSGGRYGELFF. DNA for the CDR3: TGTGCCAGCAGTTACTCCGGTTCGGGCGGGAGGTACGGGGAGCTGTTTTTT.

The chain carries TRBV19 and TRBJ1-1; possibly TRBD1 for D (5 bases). Germline assignment: CDR1 LNHDA and CDR2 SQIVND (reference sequence). The CDR3 is 15 residues long. The ends were cut back, 6 bases at V and 3 bases at J, with 17 bases in the middle. The CDR3 DNA sequence: TGTGCCAGTAGGAAAACCCAGAGGGGCGACACTGAAGCTTTCTTT. It yields the protein CASRKTQRGDTEAFF. Variable domain in full (rest from reference TRBV19 and TRBJ1-1): DGGITQSPKYLFRKEGQNVTLSCEQNLNHDAMYWYRQDPGQGLRLIYYSQIVNDFQKGDIAEGYSVSREKKESFPLTVTSAQKNPTAFYLCASRKTQRGDTEAFFGQGTRLTVV.

In this sample, this clonotype turned up a few times. The V and J genes are TRBV20-1 and TRBJ2-5, with D possibly TRBD2 on 5 matching bases. Germline assignment: CDR1 DFQATT and CDR2 SNEGSKA (reference sequence). The CDR3 extends over 16 amino acids. V shed 0 bases and J shed 7 bases, with 21 bases lying between them. DNA for the CDR3: TGCAGTGCTAGAGATAGGAGCGGAACCCCTCACGGGACCCAGTACTTC. Its protein is CSARDRSGTPHGTQYF.

This chain joins TRBV6-2 or TRBV6-3 and TRBJ1-2; D perhaps matches TRBD1 (6 bases). This CDR3 spans 13 amino acids. Germline lookup yields CDR1 MNHEY and CDR2 SVGEGT. V was clipped by 6 bases and J by 7 bases, with 15 bases between them. The CDR3 loop is CASRDYRAGGYTF. The CDR3 coding sequence is TGTGCCAGCAGGGACTACAGGGCGGGTGGCTACACCTTC.

This clonotype was counted between two and nine times. V gene TRBV20-1 combines with J gene TRBJ1-4; D is undetermined. The CDR3 runs 15 residues. Deletions cut 2 bases from V and 0 bases from J, with 10 bases between. Germline V CDR1 and CDR2: DFQATT, SNEGSKA (reference sequence). CDR3 sequence: CSARTTVTTNEKLFF. CDR3 nucleotide sequence: TGCAGTGCTAGAACAACGGTTACAACTAATGAAAAACTGTTTTTT.

The chain couples TRBV28 to TRBJ2-7; a possible D gene is TRBD2 (7 bases). This CDR3 has 17 residues. Germline CDR1 and CDR2: MDHEN and SYDVKM. The ends were cut back, 2 bases at V and 2 bases at J, with 19 bases in the middle. In DNA, the CDR3 is TGTGCCAGCAGTTTAGTCGGGGGCGGGGGAAGTCCCTACGAGCAGTACTTC. Its protein is CASSLVGGGGSPYEQYF.

J is TRBJ2-5 and V is TRBV20-1; 8 bases are a match to TRBD1. J lost 7 bases, V lost 6 bases, and 7 bases had no gene match. CDR3 length: 12 amino acids. CDR1 is DFQATT and CDR2 is SNEGSKA in the germline V gene (reference sequence). The CDR3, as DNA: TGCAGTGCAAAGACAGGGGTGGTGACCCAGTACTTC. The encoded protein is CSAKTGVVTQYF.

This clonotype was seen a few times. This sequence joins TRBV28 and TRBJ2-1; TRBD2 might be the D (5 bases). Between the trimmed V and J ends, which lost 3 bases and 5 bases, there was a span of 14 bases. This CDR3 has 15 amino acids. Germline loops: CDR1 MDHEN, CDR2 SYDVKM. CDR3 protein: CASSFPWIGDNEQFF. The CDR3 nucleotides are TGTGCCAGCAGTTTTCCCTGGATCGGGGACAATGAGCAGTTCTTC.

The chain links TRBV20-1 to TRBJ2-2; D perhaps matches TRBD2 (6 bases). CDR1 and CDR2 (germline): DFQATT, SNEGSKA (reference sequence). The CDR3 covers 15 residues. V was cut by 5 bases and J by 1 base, with 14 bases left in between. CDR3 protein: CSAGRLVLNTGELFF. The CDR3 coding sequence is TGCAGTGCTGGCCGACTAGTCCTGAACACCGGGGAGCTGTTTTTT.

The CDR3 region has the DNA TGTGCCAGCAGCACATCCGGGACAGCTTCTGAGCCCCAGCATTTT. As protein: CASSTSGTASEPQHF. The chain joins TRBV9 to TRBJ1-5, with 7 nucleotides matching TRBD1. Germline-derived CDR1 and CDR2 are SGDLS and YYNGEE. J gave up 8 bases and V 4 bases, and 12 bases lay outside the gene matches. The CDR3 has 15 residues.

This clonotype was counted ten times or more. The chain links TRBV24-1 to TRBJ2-5; weak D call: TRBD1 (5 bases). This CDR3 has 13 amino acids. Between the trimmed V and J ends, which lost 9 bases and 5 bases, there was a span of 15 bases. The germline V gene has CDR1 KGHDR and CDR2 SFDVKD. DNA of the CDR3: TGTGCCACCTCGCAGGGAAAATCGGAGACCCAGTACTTC. It specifies CATSQGKSETQYF.

This clonotype came up many times. The chain links TRBV27 to TRBJ1-3; D ambiguous. The length of the CDR3 is 13 residues. With 4 bases removed from V and 0 bases from J, the gap between germline ends came to 4 bases. Germline V gene sequence: CDR1 MNHEY, CDR2 SMNVEV (reference sequence). The CDR3 loop is CASSYSSGNTIYF. CDR3 nucleotides: TGTGCCAGCAGTTACAGCTCTGGAAACACCATATATTTT.

The V gene is TRBV7-9, the J gene TRBJ1-1; the match to TRBD1 covers 8 bases. Trimming took 3 bases from V and 1 from J; bases not matched to a gene: 4. CDR1 is SEHNR, CDR2 FQNEAQ, per germline (reference sequence). The CDR3 totals 15 residues. The CDR3 DNA is TGTGCCAGCAGCTTCGGGGGGACAGGGAACACTGAAGCTTTCTTT. Protein sequence: CASSFGGTGNTEAFF.

The rearrangement uses TRBV7-2 and TRBJ2-1; TRBD1 matches at 8 bases. CDR3 size: 16 residues. The trim removed 5 bases at V and 9 bases at J, leaving 15 bases unmatched. The germline gives CDR1 SGHTA, CDR2 FQGNSA. The DNA of the CDR3 is TGTGCCAGCAGCATAACCGGGACAGGCCCGAATAGTGAGCAGTTCTTC. Translation: CASSITGTGPNSEQFF.

This clonotype was seen ten or more times. V and J are TRBV12-3 or TRBV12-4 and TRBJ1-4; D remains unclear. This CDR3 has 14 amino acids. Trimming stripped 6 bases from V and 0 bases from J, with 8 bases between. For the CDR3, the DNA is TGTGCCAGCAGAACGGGTTCAACTAATGAAAAACTGTTTTTT. Translation: CASRTGSTNEKLFF.

This clonotype was counted many times. The chain employs TRBV6-9 and TRBJ2-2; perhaps TRBD1 as D (5 bases). CDR1 and CDR2 from the germline V gene are MNHGY and SVAAGI. CDR3 size: 16 residues. V dropped 4 bases and J dropped 5 bases, with 17 bases sitting between them. This CDR3 reads CASSFHRTTGTGELFF. CDR3 in DNA: TGTGCCAGCAGTTTCCACCGGACAACTGGGACCGGGGAGCTGTTTTTT.

This clonotype was counted between two and nine times. The J gene is TRBJ2-3, the V gene TRBV20-1, with D maybe TRBD1 (8 bases). CDR1 DFQATT and CDR2 SNEGSKA come from the germline V gene (reference sequence). The CDR3 is 18 amino acids. Trimming cost V 4 bases and J 2 bases, with 25 bases left between them. For the CDR3, the DNA is TGCAGTGCTACAGGGGGCGCGACTAGCCCCAAAGCCACAGATACGCAGTATTTT. The encoded protein is CSATGGATSPKATDTQYF.

This clonotype came up many times. This rearrangement joins TRBV2 to TRBJ1-2, with D unclear. CDR3 size: 15 residues. From germline, CDR1 is SNHLY and CDR2 FYNNEI. V was cut by 7 bases and J by 3 bases, with 18 bases left in between. The CDR3 nucleotides read TGTGCCAGCAAATCCGATTCACAGAACTACTATGGCTACACCTTC. Protein product: CASKSDSQNYYGYTF.

V usage is TRBV24-1 and J usage is TRBJ2-1, with D possibly TRBD2 on 6 matching bases. The V end was cut by 7 bases, the J end by 0 bases, with 18 bases between. Germline CDR1 KGHDR, CDR2 SFDVKD. The CDR3 runs to 17 residues. The CDR3 nucleotides are TGTGCCACCAGCCAAAGGACGCGGGGCAGCTCCTACAATGAGCAGTTCTTC. Protein: CATSQRTRGSSYNEQFF.

This clonotype was recorded many times. J is TRBJ2-3 and V is TRBV12-3 or TRBV12-4; D is unresolved. The germline V and J ends were trimmed by 6 bases and 2 bases, with 6 bases remaining between them. The CDR3 extends over 12 amino acids. The CDR3 sequence is CASSYNTDTQYF. The CDR3 DNA reads as TGTGCCAGCAGCTATAACACAGATACGCAGTATTTT.

This clonotype has a handful of counts. The V and J genes are TRBV6-2 or TRBV6-3 and TRBJ2-1, with 12 nucleotides matching TRBD2. The CDR3 loop spans 22 amino acids. After removal of 2 bases from V and 1 base from J, the junction contained 18 bases not matched to a gene. Germline assignment: CDR1 MNHEY and CDR2 SVGEGT. The CDR3 reads CASSYGSRSSGRAVVSYNEQFF. CDR3 nucleotide sequence: TGTGCCAGCAGTTACGGTTCTCGGTCTAGCGGGAGGGCCGTTGTATCCTACAATGAGCAGTTCTTC.

This clonotype was seen a handful of times. This rearrangement joins TRBV19 to TRBJ1-2; D remains unclear. CDR1 is LNHDA and CDR2 is SQIVND in the germline V gene (reference sequence). Trimming stripped 5 bases from V and 3 bases from J, with 10 bases between. The CDR3 sequence is 13 residues long. The chain's CDR3 is CASSGDVDYGYTF. The CDR3 DNA follows: TGTGCCAGTAGTGGAGATGTAGACTATGGCTACACCTTC.

This rearrangement joins TRBV28 to TRBJ2-3, with a possible D match to TRBD2 (5 bases). The CDR3 is 14 amino acids. The V and J ends lost 6 bases and 3 bases respectively, with 13 bases between them. Germline assignment: CDR1 MDHEN and CDR2 SYDVKM. CDR3 in DNA: TGTGCCAGCAGGTACGGACCGGGGACAGATACGCAGTATTTT. This codes for CASRYGPGTDTQYF. The full variable domain, in which reference TRBV28 and TRBJ2-3 provide the parts outside the CDR3, is DVKVTQSSRYLVKRTGEKVFLECVQDMDHENMFWYRQDPGLGLRLIYFSYDVKMKEKGDIPEGYSVSREKKERFSLILESASTNQTSMYLCASRYGPGTDTQYFGPGTRLTVL.